A selection of T cell receptor beta chains follows, all from one sample in a study of cytomegalovirus exposure and HLA in healthy donors. Using immunoSEQ multiplex PCR, the repertoire was profiled, and TCRdb retains in-frame clones only, with some absent. The data show 95,000 to 150,000 clones, 94% seen once. The sample consisted of PBMCs. The receptor source for this set is a woman younger than 30 in good health and CMV-seronegative. Both conserved end residues are part of each CDR3.

j_call,v_call,cdr3_aa
TRBJ1-1,TRBV6-5,CASSPGQGLNTEAFF
TRBJ2-5,TRBV27,CASRLAGTYQETQYF
TRBJ1-4,TRBV30,CAEGQGDEKLFF
TRBJ2-7,TRBV7-2,CASSGTRHAPYEQYF
TRBJ2-2,TRBV20-1,CSASGPRELFF
TRBJ2-7,TRBV4-1,CASSQVDSSYEQYF
TRBJ1-4,TRBV7-9,CASSRTNEKLFF
TRBJ2-1,TRBV6-5,CASSLTGLGQFF
TRBJ1-3,TRBV11-3,CASYPSSGNTIYF
TRBJ1-1,TRBV28,CASSLRTDTEAFF
TRBJ1-2,TRBV5-5,CASSGDTWFYGYTF
TRBJ1-6,TRBV7-3,CASSLFAGVNSPLHF
TRBJ2-1,TRBV5-1,CASSLSNNEQFF
TRBJ2-7,TRBV5-1,CASSSSGRGPFNSYEQYF
TRBJ1-2,TRBV13,CASSLVGVGTGGADGETF
TRBJ2-1,TRBV14,CASTPLNRGYNEQFF
TRBJ2-2,TRBV5-4,CASRPDLRNTGELFF
TRBJ2-7,TRBV27,CASSLISTGVYEQYF
TRBJ2-7,TRBV5-1,CASNPGLVEIYEQYF
TRBJ1-1,TRBV11-3,CASSFRENTEAFF
TRBJ2-3,TRBV29-1,CSVVTSGGPGTGAQYF
TRBJ2-4,TRBV13,CASSLVGLAEAKNIQYF
TRBJ2-7,TRBV5-1,CASSFGVDRGEQYF